The T cell receptor beta chain described here comes from a study of T cells in localized non-small cell lung cancer. A remark on this clone: What it recognizes is unknown.

Study-level findings and limits: A median of approximately 50 clones ranked among the top 100 in tumor appeared in adjacent lung. Longer overall survival accompanied higher blood T cell density.

Trimming took 5 bases from V and 5 from J, leaving 12 bases between them. The CDR3 loop spans 13 amino acids. Germline CDR1 reads SEHNR; CDR2 reads FQNEAQ (reference sequence). TCRdb keeps only in-frame clones here, not all; method: immunoSEQ multiplex PCR. The data hold around 50,000 clones, with roughly 86% observed a single time. The sample was PBMCs, taken before any cancer treatment. This chain joins TRBV7-9 and TRBJ1-1; a weak D match, TRBD1 (6 bases). This TCR was sampled from a female donor with stage II lung adenocarcinoma. CDR3 sequence: CASSPRGRTEAFF. The CDR3 DNA is TGTGCCAGCAGCCCGCGGGGGCGGACTGAAGCTTTCTTT. The variable domain in full, completed from reference TRBV7-9 and TRBJ1-1, reads DTGVSQNPRHKITKRGQNVTFRCDPISEHNRLYWYRQTLGQGPEFLTYFQNEAQLEKSRLLSDRFSAERPKGSFSTLEIQRTEQGDSAMYLCASSPRGRTEAFFGQGTRLTVV.